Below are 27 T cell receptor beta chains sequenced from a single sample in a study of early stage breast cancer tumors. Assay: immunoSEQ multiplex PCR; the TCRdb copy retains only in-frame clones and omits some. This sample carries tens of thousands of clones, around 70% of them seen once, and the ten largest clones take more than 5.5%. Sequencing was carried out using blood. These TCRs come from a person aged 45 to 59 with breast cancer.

In DNA, the CDR3 is TGTGCCAGCAGCGGAACCGGGACAGGGGGCCAGGGTGTTAGAAAACTGTTTTTT. Translating it yields CASSGTGTGGQGVRKLFF. The rearrangement joins TRBV9 to TRBJ1-4, with 12 bases lining up with TRBD1. The CDR3 spans 18 residues. Looked up from germline, CDR1 is SGDLS and CDR2 is YYNGEE. V lost 3 bases and J lost 10; bases outside the gene matches: 16.

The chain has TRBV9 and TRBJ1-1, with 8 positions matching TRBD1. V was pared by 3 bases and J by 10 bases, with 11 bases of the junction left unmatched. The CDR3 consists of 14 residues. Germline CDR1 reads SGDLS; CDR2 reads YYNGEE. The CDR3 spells CASSATGGAGGAFF. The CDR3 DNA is TGTGCCAGCAGCGCTACAGGGGGGGCAGGGGGAGCTTTCTTT.

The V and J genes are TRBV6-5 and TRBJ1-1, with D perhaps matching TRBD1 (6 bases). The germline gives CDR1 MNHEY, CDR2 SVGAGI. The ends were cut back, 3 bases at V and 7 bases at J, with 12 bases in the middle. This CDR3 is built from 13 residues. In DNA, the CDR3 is TGTGCCAGCAGTTATAGGAAACAGGGTGAAGCTTTCTTT. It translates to CASSYRKQGEAFF.

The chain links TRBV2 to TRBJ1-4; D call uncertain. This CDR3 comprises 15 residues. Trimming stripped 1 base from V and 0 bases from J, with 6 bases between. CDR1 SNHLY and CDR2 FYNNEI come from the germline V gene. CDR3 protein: CASSEDGATNEKLFF. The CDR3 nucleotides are TGTGCCAGCAGTGAAGACGGTGCAACTAATGAAAAACTGTTTTTT.

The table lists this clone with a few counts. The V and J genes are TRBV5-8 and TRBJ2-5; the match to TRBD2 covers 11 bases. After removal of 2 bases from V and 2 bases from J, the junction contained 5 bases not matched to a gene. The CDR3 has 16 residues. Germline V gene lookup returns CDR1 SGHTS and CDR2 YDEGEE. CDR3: CASSLLLAGAQETQYF. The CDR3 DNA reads TGTGCCAGCAGCTTACTACTAGCGGGGGCACAAGAGACCCAGTACTTC.

CDR3 nucleotide sequence: TGTGCCAGTATGTCGTACACTGAAGCTTTCTTT. The encoded protein is CASMSYTEAFF. The chain is built from TRBV19 and TRBJ1-1; D is ambiguous. Germline V gene data show CDR1 as LNHDA and CDR2 as SQIVND (reference sequence). V shed 7 bases and J shed 3 bases, with 6 bases lying between them. There are 11 residues in the CDR3.

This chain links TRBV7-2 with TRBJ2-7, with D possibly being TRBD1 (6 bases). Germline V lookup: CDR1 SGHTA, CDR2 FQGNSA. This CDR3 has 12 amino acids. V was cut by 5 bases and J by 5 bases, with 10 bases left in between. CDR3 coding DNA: TGTGCCAGCAGCCACGGACAGAACGAGCAGTACTTC. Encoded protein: CASSHGQNEQYF. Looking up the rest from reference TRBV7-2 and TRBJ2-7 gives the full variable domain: GAGVSQSPSNKVTEKGKDVELRCDPISGHTALYWYRQSLGQGLEFLIYFQGNSAPDKSGLPSDRFSAERTGGSVSTLTIQRTQQEDSAVYLCASSHGQNEQYFGPGTRLTVT.

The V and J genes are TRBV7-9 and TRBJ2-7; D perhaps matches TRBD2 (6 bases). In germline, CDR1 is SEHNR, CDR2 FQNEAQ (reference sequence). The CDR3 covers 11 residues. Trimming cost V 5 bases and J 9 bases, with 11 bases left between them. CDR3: CASSPGGLQYF. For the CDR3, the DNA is TGTGCCAGCAGCCCCGGGGGTCTGCAGTACTTC.

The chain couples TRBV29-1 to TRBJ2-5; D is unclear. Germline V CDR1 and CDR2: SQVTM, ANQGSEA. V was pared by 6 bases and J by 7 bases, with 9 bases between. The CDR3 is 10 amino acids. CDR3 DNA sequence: TGCAGCGTCGCCCAGGCGACCCAGTACTTC. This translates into CSVAQATQYF.

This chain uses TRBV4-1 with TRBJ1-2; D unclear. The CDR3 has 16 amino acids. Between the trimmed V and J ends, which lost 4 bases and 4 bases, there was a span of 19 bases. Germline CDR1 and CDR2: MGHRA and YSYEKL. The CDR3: CASSPAGQRRVYGYTF. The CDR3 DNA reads TGCGCCAGCAGCCCAGCGGGCCAAAGGAGGGTCTATGGCTACACCTTC.

The CDR3 loop reads CAISGQGQPQHF. CDR3 nucleotides: TGTGCCATCAGTGGTCAGGGTCAGCCCCAGCATTTT. The chain combines TRBV10-3 with TRBJ1-5; tentative D call: TRBD1 (5 bases). Germline V gene data show CDR1 as ENHRY and CDR2 as SYGVKD. V was cut by 4 bases and J by 6 bases, with 7 bases left in between. CDR3 length: 12 residues.

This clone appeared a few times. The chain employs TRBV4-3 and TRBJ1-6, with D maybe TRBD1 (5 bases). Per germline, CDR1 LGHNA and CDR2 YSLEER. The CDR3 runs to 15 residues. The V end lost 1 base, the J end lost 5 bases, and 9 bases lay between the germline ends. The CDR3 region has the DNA TGCGCCAGCAGCCAAGCGATAGGGGATAATTCACCCCTCCACTTT. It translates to CASSQAIGDNSPLHF.

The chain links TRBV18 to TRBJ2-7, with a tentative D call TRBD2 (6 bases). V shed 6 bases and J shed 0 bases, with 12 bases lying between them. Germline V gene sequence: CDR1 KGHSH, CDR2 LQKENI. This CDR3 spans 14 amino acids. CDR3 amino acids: CASSGGVGSYEQYV. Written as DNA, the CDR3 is TGTGCCAGCTCCGGGGGAGTGGGCTCCTACGAGCAGTACGTC.

CDR3 region: CAWKQGANQPQHF. The CDR3 region has the DNA TGTGCCTGGAAACAGGGGGCGAATCAGCCCCAGCATTTT. The chain has TRBV30 and TRBJ1-5; 9 bases agree with TRBD1. The trim removed 4 bases at V and 4 bases at J, leaving 2 bases unmatched. This CDR3 comprises 13 residues. Germline-derived CDR1 and CDR2 are GTSNPN and SVGIG (reference sequence).

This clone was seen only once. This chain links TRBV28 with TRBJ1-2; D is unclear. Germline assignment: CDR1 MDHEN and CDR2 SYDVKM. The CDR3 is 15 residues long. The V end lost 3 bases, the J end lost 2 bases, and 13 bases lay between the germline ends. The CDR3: CASSFRAGSNYGYTF. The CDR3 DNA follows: TGTGCCAGCAGTTTCCGGGCGGGATCCAACTATGGCTACACCTTC.

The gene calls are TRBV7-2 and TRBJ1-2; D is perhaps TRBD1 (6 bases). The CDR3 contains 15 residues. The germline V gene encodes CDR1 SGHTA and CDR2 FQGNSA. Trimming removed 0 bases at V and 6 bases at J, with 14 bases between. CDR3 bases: TGTGCCAGCAGCTTAGCGCAGGGGTACATGGATGGCTACACCTTC. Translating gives CASSLAQGYMDGYTF.

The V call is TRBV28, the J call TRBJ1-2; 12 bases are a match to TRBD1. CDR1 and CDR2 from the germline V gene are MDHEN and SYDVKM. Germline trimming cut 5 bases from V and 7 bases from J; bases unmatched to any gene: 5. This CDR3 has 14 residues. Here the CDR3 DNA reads TGTGCCAGCAGTCCATGGGACAGGGGGCTTGGCTACACCTTC. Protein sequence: CASSPWDRGLGYTF.

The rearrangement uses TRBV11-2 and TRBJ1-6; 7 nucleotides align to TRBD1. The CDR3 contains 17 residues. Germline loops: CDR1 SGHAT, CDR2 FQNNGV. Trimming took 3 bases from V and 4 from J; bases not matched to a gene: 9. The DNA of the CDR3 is TGTGCCAGCAGCTTGGCTCGGGACAGCACTTATAATTCACCCCTCCACTTT. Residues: CASSLARDSTYNSPLHF.

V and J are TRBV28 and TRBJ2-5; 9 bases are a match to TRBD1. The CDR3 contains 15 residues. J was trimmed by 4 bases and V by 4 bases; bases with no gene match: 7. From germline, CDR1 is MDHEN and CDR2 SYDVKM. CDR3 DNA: TGTGCCAGCAGTTCTCCCCTGGACAGGGGAGAGACCCAGTACTTC. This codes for CASSSPLDRGETQYF. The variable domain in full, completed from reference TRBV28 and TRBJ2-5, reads DVKVTQSSRYLVKRTGEKVFLECVQDMDHENMFWYRQDPGLGLRLIYFSYDVKMKEKGDIPEGYSVSREKKERFSLILESASTNQTSMYLCASSSPLDRGETQYFGPGTRLLVL.

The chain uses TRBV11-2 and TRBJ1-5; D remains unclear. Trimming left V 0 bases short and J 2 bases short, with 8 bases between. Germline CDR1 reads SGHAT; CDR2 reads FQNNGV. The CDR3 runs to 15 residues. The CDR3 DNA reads TGTGCCAGCAGCTTAGATAGCGGGGGCAATCAGCCCCAGCATTTT. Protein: CASSLDSGGNQPQHF.

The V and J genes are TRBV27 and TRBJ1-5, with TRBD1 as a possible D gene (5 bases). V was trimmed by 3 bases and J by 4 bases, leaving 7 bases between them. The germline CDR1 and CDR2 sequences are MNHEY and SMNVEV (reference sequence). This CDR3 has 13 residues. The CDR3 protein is CASSFGGNQPQHF. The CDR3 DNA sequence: TGTGCCAGCAGTTTCGGGGGGAATCAGCCCCAGCATTTT.

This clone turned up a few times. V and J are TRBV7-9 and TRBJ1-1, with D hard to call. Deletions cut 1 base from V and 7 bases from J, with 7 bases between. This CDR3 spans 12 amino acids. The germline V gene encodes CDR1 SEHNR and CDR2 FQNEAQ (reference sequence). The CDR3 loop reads CASSLVQVEAFF. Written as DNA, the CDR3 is TGTGCCAGCAGCTTAGTTCAGGTTGAAGCTTTCTTT.

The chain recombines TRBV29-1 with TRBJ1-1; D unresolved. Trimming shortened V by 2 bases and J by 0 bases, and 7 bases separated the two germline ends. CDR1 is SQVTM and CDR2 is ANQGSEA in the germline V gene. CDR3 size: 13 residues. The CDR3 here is CSVESGMNTEAFF. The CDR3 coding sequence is TGCAGCGTTGAATCTGGCATGAACACTGAAGCTTTCTTT. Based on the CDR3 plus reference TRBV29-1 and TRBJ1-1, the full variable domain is SAVISQKPSRDICQRGTSLTIQCQVDSQVTMMFWYRQQPGQSLTLIATANQGSEATYESGFVIDKFPISRPNLTFSTLTVSNMSPEDSSIYLCSVESGMNTEAFFGQGTRLTVV.

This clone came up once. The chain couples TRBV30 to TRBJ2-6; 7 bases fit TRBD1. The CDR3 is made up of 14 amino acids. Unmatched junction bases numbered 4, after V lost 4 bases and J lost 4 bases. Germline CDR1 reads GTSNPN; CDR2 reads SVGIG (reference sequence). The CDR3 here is CAWNKGAGANVLTF. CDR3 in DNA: TGTGCCTGGAATAAGGGGGCGGGGGCCAACGTCCTGACTTTC.

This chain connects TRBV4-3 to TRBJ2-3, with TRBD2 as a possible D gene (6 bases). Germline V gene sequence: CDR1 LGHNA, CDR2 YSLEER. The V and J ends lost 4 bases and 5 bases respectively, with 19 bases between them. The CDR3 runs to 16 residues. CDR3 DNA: TGCGCCAGCAGCCCCCCCGGGCGGGGACGAGGAGATACGCAGTATTTT. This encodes CASSPPGRGRGDTQYF.

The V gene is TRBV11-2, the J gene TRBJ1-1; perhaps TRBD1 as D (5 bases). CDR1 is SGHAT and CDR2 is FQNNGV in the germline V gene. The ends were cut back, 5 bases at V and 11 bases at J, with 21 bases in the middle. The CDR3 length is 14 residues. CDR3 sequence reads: CASSRGQGPRWAFF. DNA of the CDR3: TGTGCCAGCAGCCGCGGACAAGGACCCCGTTGGGCTTTCTTT.

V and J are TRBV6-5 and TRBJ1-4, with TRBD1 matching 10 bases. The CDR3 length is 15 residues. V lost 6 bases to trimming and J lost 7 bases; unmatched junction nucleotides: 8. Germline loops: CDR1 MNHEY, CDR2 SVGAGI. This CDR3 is CASRNGRDRGEKLFF. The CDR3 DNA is TGTGCCAGCAGAAACGGGCGGGACAGGGGTGAAAAACTGTTTTTT.